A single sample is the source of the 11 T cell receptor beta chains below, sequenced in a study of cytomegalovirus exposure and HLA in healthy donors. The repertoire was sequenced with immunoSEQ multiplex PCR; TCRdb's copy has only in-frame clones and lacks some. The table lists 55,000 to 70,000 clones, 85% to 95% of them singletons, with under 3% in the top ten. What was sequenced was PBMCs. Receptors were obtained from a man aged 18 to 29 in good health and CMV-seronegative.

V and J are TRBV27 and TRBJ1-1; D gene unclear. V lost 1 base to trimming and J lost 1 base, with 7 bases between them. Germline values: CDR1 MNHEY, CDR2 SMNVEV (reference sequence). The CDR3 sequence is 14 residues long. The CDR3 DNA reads TGTGCCAGCAGTTTATATTCAGAGAACACTGAAGCTTTCTTT. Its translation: CASSLYSENTEAFF.

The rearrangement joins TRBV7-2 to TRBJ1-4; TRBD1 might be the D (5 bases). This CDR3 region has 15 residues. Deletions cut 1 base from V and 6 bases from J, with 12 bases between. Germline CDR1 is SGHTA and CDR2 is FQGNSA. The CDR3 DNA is TGTGCCAGCAGCTTAGGCCGCGGGGGTCATGAAAAACTGTTTTTT. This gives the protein CASSLGRGGHEKLFF.

The CDR3 sequence: CAISPVVNTEAFF. The CDR3 DNA sequence: TGTGCCATCAGCCCTGTCGTGAACACTGAAGCTTTCTTT. J is TRBJ1-1 and V is TRBV10-3; D not certain. Germline assignment: CDR1 ENHRY and CDR2 SYGVKD. Trimming shortened V by 6 bases and J by 0 bases, and 8 bases separated the two germline ends. The CDR3 is made up of 13 amino acids.

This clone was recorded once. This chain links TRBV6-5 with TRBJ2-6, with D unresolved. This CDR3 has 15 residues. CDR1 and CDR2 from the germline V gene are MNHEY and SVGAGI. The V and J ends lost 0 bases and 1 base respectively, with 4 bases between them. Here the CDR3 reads CASSYSRSGANVLTF. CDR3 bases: TGTGCCAGCAGTTACTCGAGGTCTGGGGCCAACGTCCTGACTTTC.

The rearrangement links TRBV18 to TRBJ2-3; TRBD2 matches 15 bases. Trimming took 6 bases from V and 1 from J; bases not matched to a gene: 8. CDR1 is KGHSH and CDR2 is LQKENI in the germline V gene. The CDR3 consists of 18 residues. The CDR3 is CASSRTSGRAVGTDTQYF. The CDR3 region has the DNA TGTGCCAGCTCGCGGACTAGCGGGAGGGCCGTAGGCACAGATACGCAGTATTTT.

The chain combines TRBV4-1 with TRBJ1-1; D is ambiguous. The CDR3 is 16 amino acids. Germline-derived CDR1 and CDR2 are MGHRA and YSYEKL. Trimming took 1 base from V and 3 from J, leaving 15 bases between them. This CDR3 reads CASSQGAVEAHTEAFF. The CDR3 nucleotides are TGCGCCAGCAGCCAAGGCGCCGTGGAGGCCCACACTGAAGCTTTCTTT.

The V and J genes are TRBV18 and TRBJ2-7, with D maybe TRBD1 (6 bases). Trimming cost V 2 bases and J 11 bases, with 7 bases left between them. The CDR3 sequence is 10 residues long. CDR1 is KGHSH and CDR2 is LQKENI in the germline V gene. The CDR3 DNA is TGTGCCAGCTCACCAACAGGGAAGTACTTC. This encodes CASSPTGKYF.

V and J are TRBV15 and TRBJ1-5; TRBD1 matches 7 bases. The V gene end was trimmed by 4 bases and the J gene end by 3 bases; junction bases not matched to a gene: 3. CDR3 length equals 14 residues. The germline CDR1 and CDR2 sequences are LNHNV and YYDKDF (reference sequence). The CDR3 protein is CATSKGTDNQPQHF. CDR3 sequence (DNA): TGTGCCACCAGCAAAGGGACAGACAATCAGCCCCAGCATTTT.

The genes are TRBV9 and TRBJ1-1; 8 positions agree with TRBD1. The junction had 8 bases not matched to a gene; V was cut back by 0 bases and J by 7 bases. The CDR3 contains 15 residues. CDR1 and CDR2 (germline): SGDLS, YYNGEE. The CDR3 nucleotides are TGTGCCAGCAGCGTAGGGGGGACAGGAGTCTATGAAGCTTTCTTT. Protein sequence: CASSVGGTGVYEAFF.

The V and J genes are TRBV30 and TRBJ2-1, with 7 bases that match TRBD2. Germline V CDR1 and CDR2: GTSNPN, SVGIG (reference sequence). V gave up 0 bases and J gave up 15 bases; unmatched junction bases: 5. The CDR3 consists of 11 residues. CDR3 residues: CAWSVSGAGFF. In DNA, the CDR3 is TGTGCCTGGAGTGTCAGCGGGGCCGGGTTCTTC.

CDR3 sequence: CASSRGTGPYEQYF. CDR3 sequence (DNA): TGTGCCAGCAGTCGAGGGACAGGACCCTACGAGCAGTACTTC. The chain is built from TRBV27 and TRBJ2-7; 8 positions agree with TRBD1. Trimming removed 5 bases from V and 2 bases from J; junction bases left unmatched: 5. Germline lookup yields CDR1 MNHEY and CDR2 SMNVEV (reference sequence). This CDR3 is 14 amino acids long.